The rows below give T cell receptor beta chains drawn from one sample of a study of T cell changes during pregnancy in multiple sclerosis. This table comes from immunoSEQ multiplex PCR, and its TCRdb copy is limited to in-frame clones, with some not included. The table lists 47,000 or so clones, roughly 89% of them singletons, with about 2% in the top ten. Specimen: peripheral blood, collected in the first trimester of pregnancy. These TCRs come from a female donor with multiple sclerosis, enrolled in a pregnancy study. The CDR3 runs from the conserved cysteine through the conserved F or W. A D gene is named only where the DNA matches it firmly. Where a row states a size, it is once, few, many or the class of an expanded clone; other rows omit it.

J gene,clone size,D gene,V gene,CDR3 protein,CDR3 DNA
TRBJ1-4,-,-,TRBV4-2,CASSLTDEKLFF,TGTGCCAGCAGCTTGACAGATGAAAAACTGTTTTTT
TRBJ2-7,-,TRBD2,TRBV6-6,CASSPLALGGGEQYF,TGTGCCAGCAGCCCACTAGCGCTGGGGGGGGGAGAGCAGTACTTC
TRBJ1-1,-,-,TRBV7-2,CASSLPDGTEAFF,TGTGCCAGCAGCTTACCAGATGGCACTGAAGCTTTCTTT
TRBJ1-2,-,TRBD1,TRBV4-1,CASSQPGQGAIGYTF,TGCGCCAGCAGCCAACCCGGACAGGGGGCGATTGGCTACACCTTC
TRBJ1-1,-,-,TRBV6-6,CASSYGGTEAFF,TGTGCCAGCAGTTACGGAGGCACTGAAGCTTTCTTT
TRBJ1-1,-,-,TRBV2,CASTRGGESTEAFF,TGTGCCAGCACCCGCGGCGGGGAAAGCACTGAAGCTTTCTTT
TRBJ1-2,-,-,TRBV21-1,CAARNLHSYGYTF,TGTGCCGCCCGCAACCTCCATAGCTATGGCTACACCTTC
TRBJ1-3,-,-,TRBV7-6,CASSLVSGDRDTIYF,TGTGCCAGCAGCTTAGTTTCAGGGGATAGGGACACCATATATTTT
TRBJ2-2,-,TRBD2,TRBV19,CASRGLAGGPKSTGELFF,TGTGCCAGTAGGGGACTAGCGGGGGGCCCCAAGTCCACCGGGGAGCTGTTTTTT
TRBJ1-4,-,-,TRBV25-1,CASSTQNNEKLFF,TGTGCCAGCAGTACGCAGAACAATGAAAAACTGTTTTTT
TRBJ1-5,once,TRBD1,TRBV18,CASSPGTGFNQPQHF,TGTGCCAGCTCACCCGGGACAGGGTTCAATCAGCCCCAGCATTTT
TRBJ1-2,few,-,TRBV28,CASSLGLGYTF,TGTGCCAGCAGTTTGGGGCTTGGCTACACCTTC
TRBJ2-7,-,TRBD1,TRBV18,CASSPGGRKQGAYYEQYF,TGTGCCAGCTCACCTGGGGGTCGAAAACAGGGGGCGTACTACGAGCAGTACTTC
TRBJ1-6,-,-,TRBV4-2,CASSQVQGTSPLHF,TGTGCCAGCAGCCAAGTACAGGGCACGTCACCCCTCCACTTT
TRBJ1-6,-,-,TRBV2,CASSGRASSYNSPLHF,TGTGCCAGCAGTGGCAGGGCTAGCTCCTATAATTCACCCCTCCACTTT
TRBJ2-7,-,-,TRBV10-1,CASRLSMALYEQYF,TGCGCCAGCAGATTGTCCATGGCCCTCTACGAGCAGTACTTC
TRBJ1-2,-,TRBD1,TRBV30,CAWREGAGYGYTF,TGTGCCTGGAGGGAGGGGGCCGGCTATGGCTACACCTTC
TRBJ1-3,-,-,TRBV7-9,CASSLGRFSGNTIYF,TGTGCCAGCAGCTTAGGCCGGTTTTCGGGGAACACCATATATTTT
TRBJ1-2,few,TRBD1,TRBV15,CATSPRGQESGYTF,TGTGCCACCAGCCCCAGGGGGCAGGAGAGTGGCTACACCTTC
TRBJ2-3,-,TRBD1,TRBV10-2,CASSDRDRGTDTQYF,TGCGCCAGCAGCGACCGGGACAGGGGCACAGATACGCAGTATTTT
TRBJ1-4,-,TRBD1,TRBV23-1,CASSQDRTGGGKLFF,TGCGCCAGCAGTCAAGACCGCACAGGGGGCGGAAAACTGTTTTTT
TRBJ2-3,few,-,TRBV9,CASSVAGARTDTQYF,TGTGCCAGCAGCGTAGCTGGGGCTCGCACAGATACGCAGTATTTT
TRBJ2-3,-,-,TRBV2,CAIERRLPSTDTQYF,TGTGCCATCGAAAGAAGACTGCCATCTACAGATACGCAGTATTTT
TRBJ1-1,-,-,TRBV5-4,CASSLEPGNTEAFF,TGTGCCAGCAGCTTGGAGCCGGGGAACACTGAAGCTTTCTTT
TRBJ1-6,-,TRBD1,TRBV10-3,CAIGSQTGLSNSPLHF,TGTGCCATCGGCTCGCAGACAGGGCTGAGCAATTCACCCCTCCACTTT
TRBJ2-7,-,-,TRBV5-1,CASSWKQGREEQYF,TGCGCCAGCAGCTGGAAACAGGGTCGGGAAGAGCAGTACTTC
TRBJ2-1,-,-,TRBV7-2,CASSLGPSSYNEQFF,TGTGCCAGCAGCCTGGGGCCCAGCTCCTACAATGAGCAGTTCTTC
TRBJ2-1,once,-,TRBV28,CASRRQTYNEQFF,TGTGCCAGCAGACGACAAACGTACAATGAGCAGTTCTTC